This paragraph covers one TCR beta chain sequence. The data were taken from a study of T-cell memory formation after mild COVID-19. A 5'RACE reaction primed in the constant segment made cDNA libraries of TCR alpha and TCR beta, and these carried sample barcodes and UMIs. TCRdb processed the 5' RACE reads anew with MiXCR; each CDR3 protein has one entry. The sample lists about 430,000 distinct CDR3 sequences, 18% occurring once. V gave up 8 bases and J gave up 0 bases, with 8 bases separating them. CDR3 length: 13 amino acids. Germline-derived CDR1 and CDR2 are SGHTA and FQGNSA. This clonotype was obtained from a man in his late teens or twenties who had mild COVID-19 (a few samples of this study predate the infection). Cell type and time point are not known. Sequenced: PBMCs or a T cell subset sorted from them (not recorded which). The chain uses TRBV7-2 and TRBJ1-5; D uncertain. In nucleotides, the CDR3 is TGTGCCAGCTGCCTCACTAGCAATCAGCCCCAGCATTTT. As protein: CASCLTSNQPQHF.